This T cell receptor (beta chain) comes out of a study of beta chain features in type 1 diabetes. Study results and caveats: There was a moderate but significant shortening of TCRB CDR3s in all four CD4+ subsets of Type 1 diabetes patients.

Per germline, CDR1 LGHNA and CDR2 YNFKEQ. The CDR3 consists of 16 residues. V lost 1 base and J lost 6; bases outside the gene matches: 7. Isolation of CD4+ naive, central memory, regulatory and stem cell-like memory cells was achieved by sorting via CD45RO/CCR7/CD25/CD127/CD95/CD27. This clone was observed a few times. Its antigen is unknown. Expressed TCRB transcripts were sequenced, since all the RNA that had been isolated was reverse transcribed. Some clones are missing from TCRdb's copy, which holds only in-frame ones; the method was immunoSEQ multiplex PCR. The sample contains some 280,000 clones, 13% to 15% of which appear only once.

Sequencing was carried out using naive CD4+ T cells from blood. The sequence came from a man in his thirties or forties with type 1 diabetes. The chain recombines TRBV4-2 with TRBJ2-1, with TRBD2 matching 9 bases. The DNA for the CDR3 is TGTGCCAGCAGCCAAGGGGTAGCGGGAGACTTCAATGAGCAGTTCTTC. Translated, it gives CASSQGVAGDFNEQFF.